This T cell receptor (beta chain) was recovered during a study of radiation and T cells in renal cell carcinoma. Produced via immunoSEQ multiplex PCR; TCRdb's table is partial and in-frame only. The sample carries around 45,000 clones, about 82% recorded once. The V gene lost 4 bases and the J gene lost 2 bases, with 17 bases spanning the gap. Germline CDR1 and CDR2: ENHRY and SYGVKD. CDR3 length: 16 amino acids. Time point specified: blood 4 weeks post-SBRT, at nephrectomy. Treatment specified: 15 Gy SBRT to primary tumor, nephrectomy 4 weeks later. Clear cell pathology was present in this patient's renal cell carcinoma.

The chain employs TRBV10-3 and TRBJ1-1; the D gene is possibly TRBD1 (6 bases). Here the sequenced sample was blood, taken from a patient whose treatment included radiotherapy and nephrectomy. The sequence derives from a woman aged 70-85 years with renal cell carcinoma. The CDR3 is CAISGGGGGINTEAFF. CDR3 coding DNA: TGTGCCATCAGTGGCGGTGGGGGCGGGATAAACACTGAAGCTTTCTTT.